What follows are 19 T cell receptor delta chains derived from one specimen sequenced in a study of γδ T cells in repeated Plasmodium falciparum infection. TCRdb reanalysed the multiplex PCR reads via CATT. Of tens of thousands of delta-chain clones in the sample, roughly 0.9% were seen once. Flow sorting of PBMC yielded separate Vgamma9/Vdelta2+ and Vdelta2-negative gammadelta T cell populations for bulk repertoire analysis. The sample comprised gamma-delta T cells from blood. Every receptor here comes from a pool of human donors (malaria-infected and uninfected, not separated).

This clone was seen more than once but under ten times. TCRdb's protein, taken from a much larger clone, differs from this DNA's translation at residue 5, likely owing to a read error; the protein displayed comes from the DNA. The chain uses TRDV2 and TRDJ1; 8 nucleotides line up with TRDD3. CDR1 is GEAIGNYY and CDR2 is EKD in the germline V gene. The CDR3 is 19 residues long. V shed 3 bases and J 0 bases; nucleotides not matched to a gene: 17. The CDR3 is CACDPHKMLGDPYTDKLIF. The CDR3 coding sequence is TGTGCCTGTGACCCACACAAGATGCTGGGGGACCCGTACACCGATAAACTCATCTTT.

Regarding this clone: A read error likely explains why the TCRdb protein, taken from a much larger clone, differs from this DNA's translation at residue 14; the protein shown is translated from the DNA. J gene calling gave no result, while the V gene is TRAV38-2/DV8. Germline V gene data show CDR1 as TSESDYY and CDR2 as QEAYKQQN. The CDR3 consists of 16 residues. The CDR3 coding sequence is TGTGCTTATAGGAGCGCGCCCTTATCCTGGGCCGATAAATTCATCTTT. Residues: CAYRSAPLSWADKFIF.

Worth noting for this clone: TCRdb's protein, taken from a much larger clone, differs from this DNA's translation at residue 9, likely owing to a read error; the protein displayed comes from the DNA. The chain combines TRDV1 with TRDJ1; D call uncertain. TCRdb records no J gene; here it was assigned by comparing the DNA to germline. With 2 bases removed from V and 0 bases from J, the gap between germline ends came to 19 bases. Germline-derived CDR1 and CDR2 are TSWWSYY and QGS. The CDR3 contains 18 residues. The CDR3 sequence is CALGEYFPAEPHTDKLIF. The CDR3 nucleotides are TGTGCTCTTGGGGAATATTTCCCTGCGGAGCCCCACACCGATAAACTCATCTTT.

This clone was counted between two and nine times. A far larger clone differs by one base, so this is likely a read error. This CDR3 is also generated by other DNA sequences in the sample. The chain couples TRDV1 to TRDJ1, with no clear D. Here the J gene came from matching the DNA to germline, since TCRdb omits it. The CDR3 sequence is 17 residues long. Germline V CDR1 and CDR2: TSWWSYY, QGS. V lost 2 bases and J lost 0, with 16 bases in between. This CDR3 is CALGEGFLQTYTDKLIF. For the CDR3, the DNA is TGTGCTCTTGGGGAAGGTTTTCTCCAGACCTACACCGATAAACTCATCTTT.

This clone was counted at least ten times. The amino acid sequence in TCRdb belongs to a much larger clone and departs from this DNA's translation at residue 9, likely a sequencing read error; the sequence shown is translated from the DNA. The chain couples TRDV2 to TRDJ1; 10 nucleotides align to TRDD3. J gave up 3 bases and V 3 bases, and 6 bases lay outside the gene matches. The CDR3 covers 15 residues. From germline, CDR1 is GEAIGNYY and CDR2 EKD. The CDR3 nucleotides are TGTGCCTGTGACCTGCTGGGGGATAGTGCCGATAAACTCATCTTT. Translated, it gives CACDLLGDSADKLIF.

This clone appeared a few times. A far larger clone lies a single base away; this is likely a read error. Other nucleotide sequences in the sample specify the same CDR3. The chain recombines TRDV2 with TRDJ3, with 8 bases that match TRDD3. TCRdb gives no J gene; it was assigned here by matching the DNA to germline. CDR3 length equals 18 residues. Looked up from germline, CDR1 is GEAIGNYY and CDR2 is EKD. CDR3 nucleotide sequence: TGTGCCTGCGACACCGCTGGGGGAAGCTCCTGGGACACCCGACAGATGTTTTTC. The encoded protein is CACDTAGGSSWDTRQMFF.

This clone was counted a few times. The chain recombines TRDV1 with TRDJ1; TRDD3 aligns across 9 bases. The J gene, left out of TCRdb, was set here by checking the DNA against germline. The CDR3 is 23 residues long. CDR1 and CDR2 from the germline V gene are TSWWSYY and QGS. V dropped 0 bases and J dropped 0; count of bases not matched to a gene: 23. Here the CDR3 DNA reads TGTGCTCTTGGGGAACTACCGGGGGCCTGCTACGTCGAGTTGGGGGATAACACCGATAAACTCATCTTT. Its translation is CALGELPGACYVELGDNTDKLIF.

This clone occurred a few times. TCRdb lists the protein of a much larger clone for this DNA, which differs at residue 23, so this is likely a read error; the protein given here is translated from the DNA itself. The J gene went uncalled, whereas the V gene is TRDV1; the table's TRDD3 call for D was not verified on the DNA. Germline V gives CDR1 TSWWSYY, CDR2 QGS. This CDR3 has 25 amino acids. CDR3 coding DNA: TGTGCTCTTGGGGACTTAAGGCCCATTCCTACGAGAATGGGGAGGGCTTATAACTCCACCGATAAACCCATCTTT. Residues: CALGDLRPIPTRMGRAYNSTDKPIF.

This clone was detected only a few times. The protein TCRdb gives is from a much larger clone and does not agree with this DNA's translation at residue 16, likely a read error; the protein shown here comes from the DNA. For the V gene the call is TRDV2; the J gene has no call. This CDR3 region has 18 residues. The germline gives CDR1 GEAIGNYY, CDR2 EKD. CDR3 DNA sequence: TGTGCCTGTGACACTCTCGTTCCCTCGGTTGCACTGACCGATAAACCCATCTTT. This sequence encodes CACDTLVPSVALTDKPIF.

This clone was observed many times. TCRdb's entry gives the protein of a much larger clone, which mismatches this DNA's translation at residue 8, likely from a read error; the protein reported here is translated from the DNA. The chain has TRDV2 and TRDJ3; D may correspond to TRDD2 or TRDD3 (5 bases each). The V end was cut by 2 bases, the J end by 2 bases, with 24 bases between. The V gene's germline CDR1 is GEAIGNYY and CDR2 EKD. The CDR3 consists of 21 residues. The chain's CDR3 is CACDKRSRGFLKTWDTRQMFF. The CDR3 coding sequence is TGTGCCTGTGACAAGAGGAGCCGGGGGTTCCTTAAGACCTGGGACACCCGACAGATGTTTTTC.

This clone appeared a few times. The mismatch at residue 3 between this DNA's translation and the TCRdb protein of a much larger clone likely reflects a read error; the protein shown is translated from the DNA. In DNA form, the CDR3 reads TGTGCCACCCCTTCACTCCGATACTGGGGGATAAAGGGGCGACTCATCTTT. It codes for CATPSLRYWGIKGRLIF. The chain joins TRDV3 to TRDJ1; 11 nucleotides align to TRDD3. Germline matching of the DNA provided the J gene here, since TCRdb leaves it blank. In germline, CDR1 is TVYSNPD, CDR2 GDNSRS (reference sequence). V lost 5 bases and J lost 10; bases outside the gene matches: 24. The CDR3 loop spans 17 amino acids.

About this clone itself: TCRdb records a much larger clone's protein for this DNA, with a difference at residue 14 that likely arises from a read error; the protein given is the translation of the DNA. V usage is TRDV2 and J usage is TRDJ1; D tentatively reads TRDD2 or TRDD3 (5 bases each). The CDR3 loop spans 15 amino acids. Germline values: CDR1 GEAIGNYY, CDR2 EKD. The chain's CDR3 is CACDTGDLGPSGLTF. The CDR3 bases are TGTGCCTGTGACACCGGAGACCTGGGTCCTTCAGGACTCACCTTT.

This clone has a handful of counts. This likely stems from a read error, as it lies one base from a far larger clone. The V gene is TRDV2, the J gene TRDJ1, with D perhaps TRDD3 (9 bases). The J gene was missing in TCRdb and was found by matching the end of the DNA to germline. Germline V CDR1 and CDR2: GEAIGNYY, EKD. The CDR3 runs to 19 residues. For the CDR3, the DNA is TGTGCCTGCGACATACTTCCTACGGTTACTGGGGGAAGATTCGATAAACTCATCTTT. Amino acid sequence: CACDILPTVTGGRFDKLIF.

Details on this clone: A read error likely explains why the TCRdb protein, taken from a much larger clone, differs from this DNA's translation at residue 15; the protein shown is translated from the DNA. The chain links TRDV2 to TRDJ1; 10 bases fit TRDD3. As TCRdb names no J gene, one was assigned here on the basis of a DNA match to germline. CDR1 is GEAIGNYY, CDR2 EKD, per germline. J lost 0 bases, V lost 0 bases, and 18 bases had no gene match. The CDR3 is made up of 21 amino acids. The CDR3 here is CACDTVRPLTGGFQHTDKLIF. The DNA of the CDR3 is TGTGCCTGTGACACCGTTCGTCCCCTTACTGGGGGATTTCAGCACACCGATAAACTCATCTTT.

This clone was observed a handful of times. The protein in TCRdb stems from a much larger clone and differs at residue 3 from this DNA's translation, likely a read error; here the protein is translated from the DNA. The rearrangement joins TRDV1 to TRDJ1; 7 bases match TRDD2. Here the J gene was assigned by germline matching of the DNA, as TCRdb has none. The CDR3 has 22 residues. Germline V lookup: CDR1 TSWWSYY, CDR2 QGS. The chain's CDR3 is CAFGELNCIIKAFLIGTDKLIF. The CDR3 coding sequence is TGTGCTTTTGGGGAACTCAACTGCATCATAAAGGCCTTCCTTATAGGAACCGATAAACTCATCTTT.

This clone has only a few counts. TCRdb pairs this DNA with a much larger clone's protein that differs at residue 4, likely a read error; the protein shown was translated from the DNA. This sequence joins TRDV1 and TRDJ1; D perhaps matches TRDD2 (5 bases). The J gene is not listed in TCRdb, so it was assigned here from a DNA match to germline. Trimming stripped 8 bases from V and 0 bases from J, with 31 bases between. CDR1 TSWWSYY and CDR2 QGS come from the germline V gene. The CDR3 covers 20 residues. The CDR3 nucleotides read TGTGCTCTTATGTTTCCTGATTTAGTGGGTGTTCCTCTATACACCGATAAACTCATCTTT. This sequence encodes CALMFPDLVGVPLYTDKLIF.

This clone was counted only a few times. TCRdb's protein, taken from a much larger clone, differs from this DNA's translation at residue 15, likely owing to a read error; the protein displayed comes from the DNA. The J gene is TRDJ1, the V gene TRDV1, with TRDD3 matching 9 bases. TCRdb carries no J gene annotation; the J gene was assigned here by matching the DNA with germline. The CDR3 is 20 residues long. The V gene end was trimmed by 3 bases and the J gene end by 3 bases; junction bases not matched to a gene: 20. In germline, CDR1 is TSWWSYY, CDR2 QGS. CDR3 DNA: TGTGCTCTTGGGGAGTTTCCCAGTACTGGGGGACCGACGTACGCCGATAAACTCATCTTT. Its translation is CALGEFPSTGGPTYADKLIF.

At least ten counts were recorded for this clone. The likely explanation is a read error, given a far larger clone one base away. Other DNA sequences from this sample encode an identical CDR3 as well. The chain employs TRDV2 and TRDJ2; 10 positions match TRDD3. TCRdb records no J gene; here it was assigned by comparing the DNA to germline. Germline V gene lookup returns CDR1 GEAIGNYY and CDR2 EKD. The CDR3 has 20 amino acids. J lost 1 base, V lost 1 base, and 14 bases had no gene match. In DNA form, the CDR3 reads TGTGCCTGTGACACTCTTACTGGGGGATCGAGCAAAGATTTGACAGCACAACTCTTCTTT. As protein: CACDTLTGGSSKDLTAQLFF.

There are a few counts of this clone. The protein TCRdb gives is from a much larger clone and does not agree with this DNA's translation at residue 3, likely a read error; the protein shown here comes from the DNA. J is TRDJ1 and V is TRDV2; 13 nucleotides line up with TRDD3. TCRdb gives no J gene; it was assigned here by matching the DNA to germline. There are 16 residues in the CDR3. Germline loops: CDR1 GEAIGNYY, CDR2 EKD. CDR3 region: CARDTGGYASTDKLIF. The CDR3 DNA sequence: TGTGCCCGTGACACTGGGGGATACGCCTCCACCGATAAACTCATCTTT.